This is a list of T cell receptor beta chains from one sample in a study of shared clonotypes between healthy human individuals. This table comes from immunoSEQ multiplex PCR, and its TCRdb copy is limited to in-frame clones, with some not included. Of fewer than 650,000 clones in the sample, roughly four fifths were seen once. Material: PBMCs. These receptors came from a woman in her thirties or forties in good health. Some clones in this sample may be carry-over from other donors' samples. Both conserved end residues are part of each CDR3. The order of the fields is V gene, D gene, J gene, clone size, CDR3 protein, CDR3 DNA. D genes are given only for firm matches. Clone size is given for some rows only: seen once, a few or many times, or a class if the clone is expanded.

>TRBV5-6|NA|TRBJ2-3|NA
CASSLGFRADTQYF
TGTGCCAGCAGCTTGGGATTCCGTGCAGATACGCAGTATTTC
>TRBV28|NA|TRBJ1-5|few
CASSPPYQPQHF
TGTGCCAGCAGTCCCCCTTATCAGCCCCAGCATTTT
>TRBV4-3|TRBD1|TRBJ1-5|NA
CASSQEPDRGDQPQHF
TGCGCCAGCAGCCAAGAGCCGGACAGGGGGGACCAGCCCCAGCATTTT
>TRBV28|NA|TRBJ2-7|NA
CASSPRDASSYEQYF
TGTGCCAGCAGTCCCCGGGACGCAAGCTCCTACGAGCAGTACTTC
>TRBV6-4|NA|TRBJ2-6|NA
CASSGTSGANVLTF
TGTGCCAGCAGCGGGACCTCTGGGGCCAACGTCCTGACTTTC
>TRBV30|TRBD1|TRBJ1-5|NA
CAWSGDRGRNQPQHF
TGTGCCTGGAGTGGGGACAGGGGCAGGAATCAGCCCCAGCATTTT
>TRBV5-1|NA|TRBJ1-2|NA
CASSLGTYGYTF
TGCGCCAGCAGCTTGGGTACTTATGGCTACACCTTC
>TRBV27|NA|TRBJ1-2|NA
CAGSLYREGSGYGYTF
TGTGCCGGCAGTTTATACAGGGAGGGATCGGGCTATGGCTACACCTTC
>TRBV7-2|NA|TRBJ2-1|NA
CAGSLVADNEQFF
TGTGCCGGCAGCCTCGTAGCGGACAATGAGCAGTTCTTC
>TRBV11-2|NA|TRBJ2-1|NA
CASSSRTIPYNEQFF
TGTGCCAGCAGCTCTCGGACTATCCCCTACAATGAGCAGTTCTTC
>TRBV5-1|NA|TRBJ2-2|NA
CASSLQGHTGELFF
TGCGCCAGCAGCTTGCAGGGGCACACCGGGGAGCTGTTTTTT
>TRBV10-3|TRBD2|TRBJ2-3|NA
CAIRAPGLVTDTQYF
TGTGCCATCAGGGCCCCGGGACTAGTCACAGATACGCAGTATTTT
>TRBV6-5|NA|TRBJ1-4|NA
CASSPEGLRREKLFF
TGTGCCAGCAGTCCCGAAGGGCTTAGGCGTGAAAAACTGTTTTTT
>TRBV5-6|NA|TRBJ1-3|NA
CASSWGWAYGNTIYF
TGTGCCAGCAGCTGGGGGTGGGCCTATGGAAACACCATATATTTT
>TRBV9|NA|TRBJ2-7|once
CASSVDSHEQYF
TGTGCCAGCAGCGTTGACAGCCACGAGCAGTACTTC
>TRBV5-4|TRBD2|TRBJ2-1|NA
CASSAPGPSGNNEQFF
TGTGCCAGCAGCGCACCGGGACCTAGCGGAAACAATGAGCAGTTCTTC
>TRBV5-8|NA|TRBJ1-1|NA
CASSFPNTEAFF
TGTGCCAGCAGCTTCCCGAACACTGAAGCTTTCTTT
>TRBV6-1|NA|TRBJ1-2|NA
CASSPGAGYGYTF
TGTGCCAGCAGTCCGGGGGCGGGCTATGGCTACACCTTC
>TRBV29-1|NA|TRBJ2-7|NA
CSVDLTGENYEQYF
TGCAGCGTTGATTTGACCGGGGAAAACTACGAGCAGTACTTC
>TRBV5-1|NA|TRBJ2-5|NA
CASSLAGKETQYF
TGCGCCAGCAGCTTAGCAGGGAAGGAGACCCAGTACTTC
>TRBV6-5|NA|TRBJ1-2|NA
CASSWARNYGYTF
TGTGCCAGCAGCTGGGCGAGAAACTATGGCTACACCTTC
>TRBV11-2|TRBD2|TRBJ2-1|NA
CASSYSGRGYNEQFF
TGTGCCAGCAGCTATAGCGGGAGAGGCTACAATGAGCAGTTCTTC
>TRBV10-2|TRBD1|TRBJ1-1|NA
CASSEGGKGMGEAFF
TGCGCCAGCAGTGAAGGGGGCAAAGGGATGGGTGAAGCTTTCTTT
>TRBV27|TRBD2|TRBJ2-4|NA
CASSLRASGKNIQYF
TGTGCCAGCAGTTTAAGGGCTAGCGGTAAAAACATTCAGTACTTC
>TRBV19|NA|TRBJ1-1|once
CASTPTHMNTEAFF
TGTGCCAGTACCCCGACACACATGAACACTGAAGCTTTCTTT
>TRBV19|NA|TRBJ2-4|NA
CASSIETKNIQYF
TGTGCCAGTAGTATAGAGACCAAAAACATTCAGTACTTC
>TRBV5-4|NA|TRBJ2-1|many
CASSRRDSPQFF
TGTGCCAGCAGCCGGCGGGACTCCCCGCAGTTCTTC